This T cell receptor (beta chain) was obtained from a study of shared clonotypes between healthy human individuals (dated by TCRdb to 2018 to 2021). Study-level background: The cohort comprised a couple of women and a few men aged 18 to 49 years. To estimate repertoire size and how much clonotypes are shared between individuals, the study performed deep sequencing of blood TCR repertoires from a few healthy adults. Each donor's leukapheresis produced roughly between roughly 0.94 and 9.5 billion PBMCs. To increase sequencing depth and limit assay-specific biases, TCR repertoire library preparation and sequencing were carried out by different laboratories using diverse techniques. For each donor, CD4 naive and CD4 memory were each given three plates, CD8 naive was given two plates, and CD8 memory was given one plate. Points the paper makes about the study in general: Across four donors, approximately 5% of naive CD4, around 3.3% of naive CD8, roughly 2.2% of memory CD4, and approximately 0.4% of memory CD8 clonotypes were shared. Compared with non-shared clonotypes, the clonotypes found in all four sorted-subset donors had higher generation probabilities. Pairwise subsampling led to the expectation that sequencing depth would affect the degree of clonotype sharing among donors. The genetic and exposure-history diversity represented was limited by the small number of donors. Naive subsets generally had larger estimated clonotype richness than memory subsets. Sampling was limited to blood, and TCR repertoires in tissue likely differ from TCR repertoires in blood. Rarefaction of sorted-subset datasets indicated incomplete sequencing despite the large sequencing depth.

CD8 naive samples were CD45RO-negative cells positively selected for CCR7, giving a CD45RA+CCR7+ population that excluded TemRA cells. Donors were healthy HIV-negative adults with no recently reported acute infections or vaccinations. Every donor was a Caucasian adult living in Nashville, Tennessee, USA. Blood was collected by leukapheresis, and PBMCs were isolated by Ficoll-Histopaque density gradient centrifugation and then cryopreserved in liquid nitrogen vapor phase. Analytical flow cytometry was used to check the purity and quantity of every magnetically sorted T cell population. Each sorted fraction had its genomic DNA isolated and then quantified by UV absorbance on a Nanodrop 2000c. This clone was detected once. Its binding antigen is unknown. Per-nucleotide qualities are absent, and no much larger clonotype sits a single base away. Via the germline V gene, CDR1 is SGDLS and CDR2 YYNGEE. V lost 4 bases and J lost 4 bases; the stretch between them is 11 bases long. From cysteine to phenylalanine, the CDR3 is 13 amino acids long. CDR3 DNA is the only sequence kept; it has 39 bases, read in frame from the first base.

Using the deep immunoSEQ assay, TCR CDR3 regions were amplified from genomic DNA by multiplex PCR. For each cell subset, the extracted genomic DNA was distributed evenly across all wells of several immunoSEQ 96-well plates, and each plate served as one replicate. For sorted subsets, about 200 ng genomic DNA, equal to approximately 30,000 T cell genomes, was loaded into each replicate PCR. Purified libraries were measured with a Qubit 3.0 fluorometer, size-checked on a Bioanalyzer 2100, and measured again with the KAPA Library Quantification kit. A separate single-read 150-cycle Illumina NextSeq 550 flow cell was used to sequence each immunoSEQ 96-well plate. In the source study's methods: Because only junctional sequences without quality scores were contained in the immunoSEQ output, filtering matching that applied to full-length reads could not be performed. To assign V/J genes and CDR3, sequences were annotated using PyIR, a Python wrapper for IgBLAST v1.9, with IMGT germline references. Reads were filtered out if the reads had weak V/J assignments (E-value above 1e-6), no CDR3, stop codons, out-of-frame junctions, or ambiguous translated residues. A V3J clonotype was defined by an identical inferred V gene, J gene, and CDR3 amino acid sequence. To compute the percentage overlap between repertoires, the number of shared unique clonotypes was divided by the size of the smaller repertoire. Three approaches were used to assess repertoire richness: RTK rarefaction, the Chao1 estimator, and Recon v2.1 estimates of unobserved clonotypes. Generation probabilities were computed with OLGA for all TCRbeta clonotypes obtained by the gDNA method from a few donors. The table was pulled from immuneACCESS by TCRdb, which kept in-frame rearrangements only. Such tables lose some clones; where checked, under half of the loss comes from unresolved V genes, and the rest has no known cause. From that table come the V and J calls and clone size; the DNA was used to work out D and trimming. This sample gives roughly 2,000,000 clones in total; roughly 94% of them show up just once. The biggest ten clones account for 1.2% of the sample.

Source material: naive CD8+ T cells sorted from blood. This specimen's cell subset or site label, interpreted: CD45RA+CCR7+. The receptor comes from a man aged 18 to 29 in good health. The rearrangement joined TRBV9 to TRBJ2-5; tentative D gene TRBD2, with 5 bases matching. The CDR3 in this case is CASSKWTGETQYF. The nucleotide sequence is TGTGCCAGCAGCAAATGGACTGGAGAGACCCAGTACTTC.